Below, 21 T cell receptor beta chains from the same sample are listed, as sequenced in a study of CXCR3-negative and CXCR3-positive naive CD8 T cells. Study observations and caveats: When CXCR3-positive naive cells were set against CXCR3-negative naive cells, the former had more hydrophobic TRB CDR3s.

Antigens for these TCRs are unknown. All TRB cDNA libraries came from 5' RACE performed with UMI labels. Using the 5' RACE reads, TCRdb records one entry per CDR3 protein without DNA. Recorded for this sample: tens of thousands of distinct CDR3 sequences. The sample consisted of naive CXCR3+ CD8+ T cells from blood. Subset of the sample: CD45RO-CCR7+CD27+CD95- naive CD8+ T cells expressing CXCR3 (TNR3+). The source of these receptors is a human donor in good health. Some clones in this sample may be carry-over from other donors' samples.

The chain is built from TRBV10-3 and TRBJ1-1; TCRdb designates TRBD1, a call that cannot be tested without DNA. The CDR3 length is 12 residues. CDR1 is ENHRY, CDR2 SYGVKD, per germline. CDR3 in amino acids: CATGDRNTEAFF.

This chain joins TRBV12-3 or TRBV12-4 and TRBJ2-7. This CDR3 is built from 12 residues. This CDR3 reads CASSFMSREQYF.

V is TRBV4-2 and J is TRBJ2-3; absent DNA, TCRdb's TRBD2 call cannot be checked. The germline V gene encodes CDR1 LGHNA and CDR2 YNFKEQ. CDR3 size: 18 residues. The CDR3 sequence: CASSQDVAGGPSTDTQYF.

This chain joins TRBV27 and TRBJ2-7; TCRdb designates TRBD2, a call that cannot be tested without DNA. The CDR3 consists of 14 residues. Germline lookup yields CDR1 MNHEY and CDR2 SMNVEV (reference sequence). The CDR3 sequence is CASSFRARGYEQYF.

This chain uses TRBV12-3 or TRBV12-4 with TRBJ1-1; as DNA is missing, the TRBD1 call by TCRdb cannot be tested. The CDR3 is 13 amino acids. The CDR3 protein is CATQIGGNTEAFF.

The chain uses TRBV29-1 and TRBJ1-1; TCRdb reports TRBD1, a call that lacks DNA to check it against. The V gene's germline CDR1 is SQVTM and CDR2 ANQGSEA. The CDR3 has 13 residues. This CDR3 is CSDLQGGSTEAFF.

The V gene is TRBV28, the J gene TRBJ1-5; the D call of TRBD1 rests on TCRdb alone, since no DNA is present to check it. Germline CDR1 reads MDHEN; CDR2 reads SYDVKM. The CDR3 covers 15 residues. The chain's CDR3 is CASSFRTGSNQPQHF.

This chain uses TRBV29-1 with TRBJ1-2. The germline V gene has CDR1 SQVTM and CDR2 ANQGSEA. The CDR3 covers 11 residues. This CDR3 reads CSVEAGLGYTF.

This rearrangement joins TRBV12-3 or TRBV12-4 to TRBJ1-2; TCRdb picks TRBD1, but there is no DNA to check that call. The CDR3 consists of 13 residues. CDR3 in amino acids: CASTVFREHGYTF.

This chain links TRBV19 with TRBJ2-7; the D call of TRBD1 rests on TCRdb alone, since no DNA is present to check it. The CDR3 sequence is 14 residues long. Germline V gene lookup returns CDR1 LNHDA and CDR2 SQIVND (reference sequence). This CDR3 reads CASSTRDNTYEQYF.

The CDR3 loop is CASSLSQGKAYEQYF. The J gene is TRBJ2-7, the V gene TRBV14; TCRdb's D call of TRBD1 is untestable without DNA. CDR1 and CDR2 (germline): SGHDN, FVKESK. The CDR3 is 15 residues long.

The chain is built from TRBV6-2 or TRBV6-3 and TRBJ2-5; no DNA is available, so the TRBD1 call from TCRdb remains unchecked. Germline V CDR1 and CDR2: MNHEY, SVGEGT. This CDR3 contains 15 residues. The CDR3 is CASSYYRGQVETQYF.

This chain links TRBV9 with TRBJ2-1. CDR3 size: 14 residues. Germline loops: CDR1 SGDLS, CDR2 YYNGEE. The chain's CDR3 is CASSIRADYNEQFF.

V and J are TRBV7-2 and TRBJ1-1; TCRdb selects TRBD1, and the lack of DNA leaves this call unchecked. The V gene's germline CDR1 is SGHTA and CDR2 FQGNSA. The CDR3 runs 11 residues. The CDR3 loop reads CPREGGPRAFF.

The chain couples TRBV12-2 to TRBJ1-2. TRBV12-2 is noted as a pseudogene. The CDR3 spans 17 residues. This CDR3 is CASRLLAFPLTRYGYTF.

The gene calls are TRBV11-2 and TRBJ2-7; with no DNA, the TCRdb D assignment of TRBD1 cannot be verified. Germline loops: CDR1 SGHAT, CDR2 FQNNGV. The CDR3 loop spans 15 amino acids. CDR3 in amino acids: CASSFGQANFYEQYF.

The CDR3 is CSVEPETSQETQYF. The chain links TRBV29-1 to TRBJ2-5; TCRdb gives TRBD2 as the D gene, but with no DNA this cannot be confirmed. The CDR3 has 14 residues. The V gene's germline CDR1 is SQVTM and CDR2 ANQGSEA.

V and J are TRBV15 and TRBJ2-1; absent DNA, TCRdb's TRBD1 call cannot be checked. CDR1 is LNHNV, CDR2 YYDKDF, per germline (reference sequence). This CDR3 region has 18 residues. This CDR3 is CATSRDHTDRDRNNEQFF.

The CDR3 protein is CASSLGGVGLNQPQHF. The chain recombines TRBV25-1 with TRBJ1-5. CDR1 is MGHDK and CDR2 is SYGVNS in the germline V gene. The CDR3 contains 16 residues.

The CDR3 here is CASSFGQQDYGYTF. V gene TRBV7-6 combines with J gene TRBJ1-2; there is no DNA to check the TCRdb D call of TRBD1. Germline CDR1 and CDR2: SGHVS and FNYEAQ. The CDR3 is 14 residues long. The variable domain in full, with the rest retrieved from reference TRBV7-6 and TRBJ1-2, is GAGVSQSPRYKVTKRGQDVALRCDPISGHVSLYWYRQALGQGPEFLTYFNYEAQQDKSGLPNDRFSAERPEGSISTLTIQRTEQRDSAMYRCASSFGQQDYGYTFGSGTRLTVV.

The chain uses TRBV20-1 and TRBJ2-1; the D call of TRBD1 rests on TCRdb alone, since no DNA is present to check it. Germline CDR1 reads DFQATT; CDR2 reads SNEGSKA (reference sequence). This CDR3 has 17 residues. The CDR3 protein is CSARWASGGSSYNEQFF.